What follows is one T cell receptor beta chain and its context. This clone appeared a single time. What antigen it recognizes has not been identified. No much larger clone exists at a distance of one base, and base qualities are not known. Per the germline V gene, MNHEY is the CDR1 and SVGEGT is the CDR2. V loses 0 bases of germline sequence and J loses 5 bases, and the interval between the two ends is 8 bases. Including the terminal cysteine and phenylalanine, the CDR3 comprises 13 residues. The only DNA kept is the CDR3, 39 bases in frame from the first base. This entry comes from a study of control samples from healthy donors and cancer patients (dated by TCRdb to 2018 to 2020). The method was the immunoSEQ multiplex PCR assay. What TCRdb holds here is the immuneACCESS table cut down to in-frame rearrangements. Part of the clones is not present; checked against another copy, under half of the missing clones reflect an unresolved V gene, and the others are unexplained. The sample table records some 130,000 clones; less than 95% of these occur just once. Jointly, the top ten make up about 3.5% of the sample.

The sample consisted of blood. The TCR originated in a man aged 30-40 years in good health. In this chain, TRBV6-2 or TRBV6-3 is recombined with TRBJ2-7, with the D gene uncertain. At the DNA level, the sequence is TGTGCCAGCAGTTACTCGAGTCGAAACGAGCAGTACTTC. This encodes CASSYSSRNEQYF.